This record looks at one T cell receptor (beta chain) sequence and its context. Its antigen remains unknown. These data originate in a study of response to subunit inactivated influenza vaccine. TCRdb reprocessed the RT-PCR reads with MiXCR, giving one entry per CDR3 protein. The sample lists hundreds of thousands of distinct CDR3 sequences, around 15% seen once, with approximately 7.6% in the top ten. Study results and limitations: A suggestion made by the authors is that each seasonal influenza vaccination recruits few new T cells.

V was clipped by 0 bases and J by 5 bases, with 10 bases between them. The CDR3 runs to 14 residues. Germline V gene data show CDR1 as LNHNV and CDR2 as YYDKDF (reference sequence). Here the sequenced sample was PBMCs from blood, taken around two weeks before vaccination. This sequence originates from a man aged 45-65 years who received an inactivated influenza vaccine. This rearrangement joins TRBV15 to TRBJ1-1, with D hard to call. The CDR3 DNA reads TGTGCCACCAGCAGAGAGATGTTGGGGACTGAAGCTTTCTTT. Encoded protein: CATSREMLGTEAFF.